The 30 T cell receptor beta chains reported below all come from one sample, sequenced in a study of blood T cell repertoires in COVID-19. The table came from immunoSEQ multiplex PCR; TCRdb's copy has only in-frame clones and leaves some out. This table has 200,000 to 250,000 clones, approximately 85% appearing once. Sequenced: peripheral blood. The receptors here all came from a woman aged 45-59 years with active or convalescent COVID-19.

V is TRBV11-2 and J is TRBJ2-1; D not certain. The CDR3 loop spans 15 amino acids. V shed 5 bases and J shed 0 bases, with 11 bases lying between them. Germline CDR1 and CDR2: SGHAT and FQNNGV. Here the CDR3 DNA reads TGTGCCAGCAGCCCCGGCGGTAGCTCCTACAATGAGCAGTTCTTC. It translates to CASSPGGSSYNEQFF.

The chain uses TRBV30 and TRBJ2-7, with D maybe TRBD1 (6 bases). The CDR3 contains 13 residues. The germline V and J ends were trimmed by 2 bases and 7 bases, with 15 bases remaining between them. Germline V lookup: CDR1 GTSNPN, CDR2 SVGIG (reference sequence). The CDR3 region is CAWSTDPGVEQYF. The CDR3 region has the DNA TGTGCCTGGAGTACGGACCCAGGGGTGGAGCAGTACTTC.

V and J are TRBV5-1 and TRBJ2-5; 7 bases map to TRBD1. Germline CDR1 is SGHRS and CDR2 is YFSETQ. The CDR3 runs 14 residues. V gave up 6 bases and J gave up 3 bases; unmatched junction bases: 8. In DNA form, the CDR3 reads TGCGCCAGCATGTTCGGGGACAGAAAAGAGACCCAGTACTTC. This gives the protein CASMFGDRKETQYF.

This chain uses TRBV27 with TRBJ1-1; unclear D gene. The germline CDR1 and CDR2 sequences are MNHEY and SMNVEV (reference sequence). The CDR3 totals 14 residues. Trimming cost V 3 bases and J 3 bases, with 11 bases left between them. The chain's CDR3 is CASSFRGAHTEAFF. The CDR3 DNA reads TGTGCCAGCAGTTTTAGAGGAGCGCACACTGAAGCTTTCTTT.

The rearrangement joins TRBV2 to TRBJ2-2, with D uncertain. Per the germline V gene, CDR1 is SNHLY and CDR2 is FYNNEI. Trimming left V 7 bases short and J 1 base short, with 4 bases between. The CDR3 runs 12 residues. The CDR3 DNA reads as TGTGCCAGCACAGGGAACACCGGGGAGCTGTTTTTT. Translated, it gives CASTGNTGELFF. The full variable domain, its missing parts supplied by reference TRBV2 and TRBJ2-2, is EPEVTQTPSHQVTQMGQEVILRCVPISNHLYFYWYRQILGQKVEFLVSFYNNEISEKSEIFDDQFSVERPDGSNFTLKIRSTKLEDSAMYFCASTGNTGELFFGEGSRLTVL.

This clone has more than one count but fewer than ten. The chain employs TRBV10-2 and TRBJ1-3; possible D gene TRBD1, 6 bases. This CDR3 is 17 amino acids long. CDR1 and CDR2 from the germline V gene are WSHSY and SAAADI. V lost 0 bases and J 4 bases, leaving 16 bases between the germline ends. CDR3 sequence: CASSESTPGTSGNTIYF. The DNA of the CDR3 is TGCGCCAGCAGTGAGTCGACCCCAGGGACATCCGGAAACACCATATATTTT.

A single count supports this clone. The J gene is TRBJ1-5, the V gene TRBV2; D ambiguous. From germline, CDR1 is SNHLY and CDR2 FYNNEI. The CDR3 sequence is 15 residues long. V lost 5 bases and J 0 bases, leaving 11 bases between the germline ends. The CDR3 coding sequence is TGTGCCAGCAGTATTGGCCAGATTAGCAATCAGCCCCAGCATTTT. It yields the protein CASSIGQISNQPQHF.

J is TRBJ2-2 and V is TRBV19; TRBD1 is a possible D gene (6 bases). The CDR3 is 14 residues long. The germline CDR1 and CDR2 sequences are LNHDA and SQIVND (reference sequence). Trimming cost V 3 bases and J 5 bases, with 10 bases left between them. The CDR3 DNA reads TGTGCCAGTAGTATTGGACAGAGGACCGGGGAGCTGTTTTTT. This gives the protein CASSIGQRTGELFF.

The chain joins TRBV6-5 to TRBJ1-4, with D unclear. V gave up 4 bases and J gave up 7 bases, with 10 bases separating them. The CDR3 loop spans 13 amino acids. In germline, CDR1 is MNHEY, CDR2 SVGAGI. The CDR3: CASSSGSSEKLFF. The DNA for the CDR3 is TGTGCCAGCAGTTCCGGGAGCTCTGAAAAACTGTTTTTT.

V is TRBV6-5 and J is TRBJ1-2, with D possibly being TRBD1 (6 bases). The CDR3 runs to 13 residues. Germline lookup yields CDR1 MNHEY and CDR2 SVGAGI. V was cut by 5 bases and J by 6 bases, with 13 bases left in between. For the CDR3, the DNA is TGTGCCAGCAGTCGCCCAGGGGTGGATGGCTACACCTTC. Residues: CASSRPGVDGYTF.

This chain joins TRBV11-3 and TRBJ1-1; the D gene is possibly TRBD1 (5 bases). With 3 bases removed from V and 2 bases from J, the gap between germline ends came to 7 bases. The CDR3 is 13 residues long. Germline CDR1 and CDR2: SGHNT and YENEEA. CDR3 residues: CASSLTENTEAFF. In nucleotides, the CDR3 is TGTGCCAGCAGCTTGACAGAAAACACTGAAGCTTTCTTT.

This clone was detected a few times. This CDR3 reads CASSGVDRAALLIQNYGYTF. The CDR3 nucleotides read TGTGCCAGCAGTGGGGTGGACAGGGCGGCACTTCTAATTCAAAACTATGGCTACACCTTC. The chain is built from TRBV2 and TRBJ1-2; 8 nucleotides match TRBD1. This CDR3 has 20 amino acids. V was clipped by 4 bases and J by 2 bases; unmatched bases: 21. CDR1 is SNHLY and CDR2 is FYNNEI in the germline V gene.

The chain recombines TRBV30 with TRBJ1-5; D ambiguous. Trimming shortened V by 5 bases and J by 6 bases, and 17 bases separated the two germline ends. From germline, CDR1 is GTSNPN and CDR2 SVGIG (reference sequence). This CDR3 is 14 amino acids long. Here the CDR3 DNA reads TGTGCCTGGGGTAAGGCAGGAGGTGGTCAGCCCCAGCATTTT. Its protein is CAWGKAGGGQPQHF.

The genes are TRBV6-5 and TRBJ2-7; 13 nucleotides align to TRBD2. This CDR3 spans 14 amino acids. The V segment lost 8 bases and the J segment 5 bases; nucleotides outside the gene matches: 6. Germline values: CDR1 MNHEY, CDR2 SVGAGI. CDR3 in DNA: TGTGCCAGCCGACTAGCGGGGGGCCACCACGAGCAGTACGTC. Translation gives CASRLAGGHHEQYV.

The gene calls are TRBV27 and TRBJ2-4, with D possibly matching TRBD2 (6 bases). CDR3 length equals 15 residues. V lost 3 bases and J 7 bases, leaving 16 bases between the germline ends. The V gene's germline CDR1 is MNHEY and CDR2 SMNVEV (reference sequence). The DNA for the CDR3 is TGTGCCAGCAGTTTGGGGTTAGCAAGCGGGAACATTCAGTACTTC. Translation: CASSLGLASGNIQYF.

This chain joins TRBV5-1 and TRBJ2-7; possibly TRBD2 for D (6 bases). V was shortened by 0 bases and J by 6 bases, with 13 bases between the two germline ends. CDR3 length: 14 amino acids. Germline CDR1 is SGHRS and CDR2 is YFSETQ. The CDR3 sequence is CASSLETGVGEQYF. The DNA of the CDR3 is TGCGCCAGCAGCTTGGAGACGGGAGTAGGCGAGCAGTACTTC.

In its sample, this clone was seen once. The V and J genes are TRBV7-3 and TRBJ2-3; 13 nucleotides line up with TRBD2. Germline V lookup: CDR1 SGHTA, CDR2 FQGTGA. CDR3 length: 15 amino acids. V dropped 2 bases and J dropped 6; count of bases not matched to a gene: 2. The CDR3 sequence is CASSLGLAGVDTQYF. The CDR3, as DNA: TGTGCCAGCAGCTTAGGACTAGCGGGAGTGGATACGCAGTATTTT.

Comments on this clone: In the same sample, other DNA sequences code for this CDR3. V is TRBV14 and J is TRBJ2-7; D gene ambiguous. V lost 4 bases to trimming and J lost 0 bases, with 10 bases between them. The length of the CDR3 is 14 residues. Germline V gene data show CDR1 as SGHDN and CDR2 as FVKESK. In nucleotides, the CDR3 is TGTGCCAGCAGCCGAGACCTTAGCTCCTACGAGCAGTACTTC. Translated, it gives CASSRDLSSYEQYF.

In DNA, the CDR3 is TGTGCCAGCAGCCAGGATTCCAGGGGTGAGCAGTTCTTC. It encodes CASSQDSRGEQFF. V and J are TRBV4-2 and TRBJ2-1, with D perhaps matching TRBD1 (6 bases). Trimming took 3 bases from V and 9 from J, leaving 12 bases between them. Germline V CDR1 and CDR2: LGHNA, YNFKEQ. This CDR3 has 13 amino acids.

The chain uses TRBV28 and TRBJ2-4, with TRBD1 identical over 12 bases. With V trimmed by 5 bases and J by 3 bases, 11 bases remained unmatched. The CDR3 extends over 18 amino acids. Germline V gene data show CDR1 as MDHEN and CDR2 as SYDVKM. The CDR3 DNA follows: TGTGCCAGCAGTCATCCGGGACAGGGGGCTTTCGACAAAAACATTCAGTACTTC. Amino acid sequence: CASSHPGQGAFDKNIQYF.

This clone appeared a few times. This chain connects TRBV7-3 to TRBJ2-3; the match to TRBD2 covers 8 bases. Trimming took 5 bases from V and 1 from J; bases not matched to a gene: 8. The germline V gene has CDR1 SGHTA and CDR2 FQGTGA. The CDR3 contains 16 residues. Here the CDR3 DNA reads TGTGCCAGCAGCCCGGGACCAGCGGGGGGCACAGATACGCAGTATTTT. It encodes CASSPGPAGGTDTQYF.

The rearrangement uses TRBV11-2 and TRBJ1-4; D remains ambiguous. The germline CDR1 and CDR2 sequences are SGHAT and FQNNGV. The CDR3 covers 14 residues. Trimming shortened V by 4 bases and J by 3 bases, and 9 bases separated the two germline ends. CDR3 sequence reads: CASSYLAPNEKLFF. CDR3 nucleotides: TGTGCCAGCAGCTATCTGGCCCCTAATGAAAAACTGTTTTTT.

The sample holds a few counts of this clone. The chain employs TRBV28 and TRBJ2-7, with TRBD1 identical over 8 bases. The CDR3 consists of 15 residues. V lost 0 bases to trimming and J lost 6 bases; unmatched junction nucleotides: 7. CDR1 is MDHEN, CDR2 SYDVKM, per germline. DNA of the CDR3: TGTGCCAGCAGTTTATGCGGAGACAGGGGAAGCGAGCAGTACGTC. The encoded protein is CASSLCGDRGSEQYV.

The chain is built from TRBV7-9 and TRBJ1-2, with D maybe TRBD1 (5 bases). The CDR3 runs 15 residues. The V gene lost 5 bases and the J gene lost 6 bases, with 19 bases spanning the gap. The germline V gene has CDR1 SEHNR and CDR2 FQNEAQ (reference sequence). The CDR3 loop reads CASSPWGREEHGYTF. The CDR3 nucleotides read TGTGCCAGCAGCCCCTGGGGCAGGGAGGAGCATGGCTACACCTTC.

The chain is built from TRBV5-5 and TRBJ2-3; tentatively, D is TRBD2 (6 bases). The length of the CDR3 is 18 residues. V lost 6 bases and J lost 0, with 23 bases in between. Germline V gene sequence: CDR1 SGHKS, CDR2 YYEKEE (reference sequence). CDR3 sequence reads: CASTELTGGKFSTDTQYF. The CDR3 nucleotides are TGTGCCAGCACCGAGCTTACCGGGGGAAAGTTCAGCACAGATACGCAGTATTTT. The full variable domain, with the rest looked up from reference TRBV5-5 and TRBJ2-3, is DAGVTQSPTHLIKTRGQQVTLRCSPISGHKSVSWYQQVLGQGPQFIFQYYEKEERGRGNFPDRFSARQFPNYSSELNVNALLLGDSALYLCASTELTGGKFSTDTQYFGPGTRLTVL.

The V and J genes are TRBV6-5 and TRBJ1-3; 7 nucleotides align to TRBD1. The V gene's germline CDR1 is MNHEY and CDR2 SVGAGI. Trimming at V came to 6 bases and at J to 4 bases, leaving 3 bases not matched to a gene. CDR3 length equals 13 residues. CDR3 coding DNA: TGTGCCAGCAGAACAGGGGTGGGAAACACCATATATTTT. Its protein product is CASRTGVGNTIYF.

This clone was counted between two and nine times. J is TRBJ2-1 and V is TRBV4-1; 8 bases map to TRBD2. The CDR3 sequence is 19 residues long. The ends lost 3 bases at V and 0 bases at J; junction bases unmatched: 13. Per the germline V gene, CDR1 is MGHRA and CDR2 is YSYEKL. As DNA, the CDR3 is TGCGCCAGCAGCCAGGGAGGGCGGGGGGCCTTAAGCTCCTACAATGAGCAGTTCTTC. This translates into CASSQGGRGALSSYNEQFF.

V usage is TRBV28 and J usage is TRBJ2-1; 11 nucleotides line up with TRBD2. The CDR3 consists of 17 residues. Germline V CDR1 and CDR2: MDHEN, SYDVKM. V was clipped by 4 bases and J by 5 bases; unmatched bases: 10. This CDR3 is CASSSLAGTSGHNEQFF. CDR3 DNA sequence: TGTGCCAGCAGTTCCCTCGCCGGGACTAGCGGCCACAATGAGCAGTTCTTC. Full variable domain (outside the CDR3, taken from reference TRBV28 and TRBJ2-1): DVKVTQSSRYLVKRTGEKVFLECVQDMDHENMFWYRQDPGLGLRLIYFSYDVKMKEKGDIPEGYSVSREKKERFSLILESASTNQTSMYLCASSSLAGTSGHNEQFFGPGTRLTVL.

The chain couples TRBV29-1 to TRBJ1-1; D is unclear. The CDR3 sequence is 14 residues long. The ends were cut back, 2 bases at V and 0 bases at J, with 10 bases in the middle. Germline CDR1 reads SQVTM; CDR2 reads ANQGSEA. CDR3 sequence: CSVESVNLNTEAFF. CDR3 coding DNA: TGCAGCGTTGAATCAGTGAATCTGAACACTGAAGCTTTCTTT.

In DNA form, the CDR3 reads TGCGCCAGCAAATACAGGGGGCAAGGGGAAGGGGAAGCTTTCTTT. Amino acids: CASKYRGQGEGEAFF. V and J are TRBV4-1 and TRBJ1-1; 9 nucleotides agree with TRBD1. This CDR3 has 15 residues. Looked up from germline, CDR1 is MGHRA and CDR2 is YSYEKL. J was trimmed by 8 bases and V by 7 bases; bases with no gene match: 14.